This T cell receptor (beta chain) originates from a study of CD8 T cells in ankylosing spondylitis. The study, taken as a whole, reports: About 8 highly homologous variants made up a TCR beta motif that seemed to typify ankylosing spondylitis blood. The clones that were linked to disease were reported to be significantly enriched in matched synovial fluid samples from ankylosing spondylitis patients.

Making the TCR beta libraries involved quantitative 5'-RACE with molecular barcodes. TCRdb redid the calling of the 5' RACE reads with MiXCR, one entry per CDR3 protein. The repertoire holds 150,000 to 200,000 distinct CDR3 sequences, roughly 10% seen once, with almost 30% in the top ten. The germline gives CDR1 SGHKS, CDR2 YYEKEE (reference sequence). The CDR3 runs to 16 residues. Trimming pared 4 bases from V and 4 bases from J, leaving 18 bases between. This clonotype was picked up many times. Its antigen is undetermined. The V call is TRBV5-5, the J call TRBJ1-3, with D perhaps matching TRBD1 (5 bases). The sequence came from a male donor with ankylosing spondylitis or in good health (not recorded which). Material for sequencing was blood, either unsorted or a sorted T cell fraction (not recorded which). The CDR3: CASSRGGAGLGNTIYF. CDR3 coding DNA: TGTGCCAGCAGCCGGGGAGGGGCTGGGCTCGGAAACACCATATATTTT.